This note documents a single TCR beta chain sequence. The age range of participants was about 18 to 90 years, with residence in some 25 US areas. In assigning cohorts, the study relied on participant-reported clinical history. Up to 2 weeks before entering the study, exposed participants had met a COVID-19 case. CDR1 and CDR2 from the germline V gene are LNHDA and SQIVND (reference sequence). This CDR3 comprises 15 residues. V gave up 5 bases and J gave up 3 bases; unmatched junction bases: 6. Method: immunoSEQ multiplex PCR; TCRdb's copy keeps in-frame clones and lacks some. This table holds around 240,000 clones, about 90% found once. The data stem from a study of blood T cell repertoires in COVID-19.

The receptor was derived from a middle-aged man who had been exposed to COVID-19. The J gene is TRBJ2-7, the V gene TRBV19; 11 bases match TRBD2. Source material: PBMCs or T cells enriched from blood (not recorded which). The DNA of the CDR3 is TGTGCCAGTAGTGCGACTAGCGGGGTTTACTACGAGCAGTACTTC. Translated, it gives CASSATSGVYYEQYF.